This T cell receptor beta chain was found in a study of regulatory T cells in long-lasting Graves disease. Time point given: newly diagnosed GD, antithyroid drugs for less than 3 months. The authors made the TCR library using RNA they extracted from PBMCs. The CDR3 loop spans 19 amino acids. Trimming cost V 4 bases and J 1 base; bases outside gene matches: 16. Looked up from germline, CDR1 is SGHTA and CDR2 is FQGNSA. Study observations and caveats: Persistent disease was characterized by preferential usage of TRBV28, TRBJ1-2 and TRBJ2-5.

The authors built TCR beta libraries using iRepertoire HTBI primers and Arm-PCR of CDR3 regions. TCRdb ran MiXCR on the multiplex PCR reads and lists one entry per CDR3 protein. Of under 500,000 distinct CDR3 sequences in the sample, about a sixth are singletons; the top ten hold around 11%. This clonotype showed up many times. Its antigen is not known. A further study also used this sample, focusing on T cells in Graves' hyperthyroidism and ophthalmopathy. That source reports: The HTBI primer set was used in a first-round RT-PCR of the TCR CDR3.

Sequencing was performed on peripheral blood mononuclear cells (PBMCs), taken at new diagnosis, from a patient treated with antithyroid drugs. The clonotype was recovered from a young woman with Graves disease. The chain couples TRBV7-2 to TRBJ2-7; 10 nucleotides agree with TRBD2. The CDR3 protein is CASSSLVNKREGPSYEQYF. DNA of the CDR3: TGTGCCAGCAGCTCCTTAGTCAACAAGCGGGAGGGGCCGTCCTACGAGCAGTACTTC.